This T cell receptor (beta chain) was documented in a study of blood T cell repertoires in COVID-19. Authors' data handling: How many nucleated cells were present was estimated from reference gene primer amplification. The method was immunoSEQ multiplex PCR; TCRdb's version includes in-frame clones alone and lacks a portion of them. V and J calls and clone size are copied from that table; D and trimming were computed from the DNA. The sample contains some 180,000 clones, approximately 80% of which appear only once. Those enrolled in Seattle joined during active infection and were followed longitudinally afterward. This CDR3 is built from 14 residues. The V end was cut by 3 bases, the J end by 4 bases, with 12 bases between. The germline gives CDR1 MNHEY, CDR2 SMNVEV (reference sequence).

The sample was peripheral blood. The rearrangement uses TRBV27 and TRBJ1-1; the D gene is possibly TRBD1 (5 bases). This TCR derives from a woman of 80 years or more with COVID-19, enrolled during active disease. CDR3 residues: CASSFRRQGTEAFF. In nucleotides, the CDR3 is TGTGCCAGCAGTTTTCGGCGTCAGGGCACTGAAGCTTTCTTT.